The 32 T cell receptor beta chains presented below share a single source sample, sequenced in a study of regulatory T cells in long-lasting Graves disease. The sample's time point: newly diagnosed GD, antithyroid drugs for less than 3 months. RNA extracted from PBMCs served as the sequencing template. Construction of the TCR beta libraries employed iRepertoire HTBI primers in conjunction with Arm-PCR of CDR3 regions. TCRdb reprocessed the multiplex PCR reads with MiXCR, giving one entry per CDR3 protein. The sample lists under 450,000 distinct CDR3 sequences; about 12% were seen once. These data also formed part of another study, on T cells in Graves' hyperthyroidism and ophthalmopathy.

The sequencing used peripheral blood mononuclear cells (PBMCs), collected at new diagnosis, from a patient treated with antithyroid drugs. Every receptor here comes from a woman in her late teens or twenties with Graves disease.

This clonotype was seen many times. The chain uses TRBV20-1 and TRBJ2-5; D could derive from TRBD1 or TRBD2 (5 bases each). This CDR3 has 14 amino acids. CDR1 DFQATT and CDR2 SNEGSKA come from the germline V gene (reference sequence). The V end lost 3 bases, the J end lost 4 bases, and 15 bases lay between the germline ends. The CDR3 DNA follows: TGCAGTGCTAGCTTCGGGACGACCAGAGAGACCCAGTACTTC. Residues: CSASFGTTRETQYF.

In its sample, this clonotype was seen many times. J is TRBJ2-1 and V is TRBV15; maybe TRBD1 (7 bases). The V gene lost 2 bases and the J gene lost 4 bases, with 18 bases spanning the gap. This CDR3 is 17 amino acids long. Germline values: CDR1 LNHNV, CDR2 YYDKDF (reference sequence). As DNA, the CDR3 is TGTGCCACCAGCAGACCCAGCCCCGCGGGACAGTACAATGAGCAGTTCTTC. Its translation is CATSRPSPAGQYNEQFF.

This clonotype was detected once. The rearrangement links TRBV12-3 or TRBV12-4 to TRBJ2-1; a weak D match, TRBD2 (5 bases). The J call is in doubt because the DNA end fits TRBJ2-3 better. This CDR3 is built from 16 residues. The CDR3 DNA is TGTGCCAGCAGCCCCTGGAAGCCTGGCGGGTCAGATACGCAGTATTTT. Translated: CASSPWKPGGSDTQYF.

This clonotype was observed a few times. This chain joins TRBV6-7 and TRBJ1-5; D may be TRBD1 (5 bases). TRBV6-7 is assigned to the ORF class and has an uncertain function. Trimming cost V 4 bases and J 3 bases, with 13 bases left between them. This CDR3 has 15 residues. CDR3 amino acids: CASSSLGGNNQPQHF. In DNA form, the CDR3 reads TGTGCCAGCAGTTCCCTCGGGGGTAACAATCAGCCCCAGCATTTT.

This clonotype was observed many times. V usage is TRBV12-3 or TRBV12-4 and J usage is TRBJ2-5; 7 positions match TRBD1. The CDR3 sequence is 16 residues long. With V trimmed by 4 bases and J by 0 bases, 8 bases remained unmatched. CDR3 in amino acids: CASSSVLTGDQETQYF. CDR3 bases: TGTGCCAGCAGTTCAGTCCTAACAGGGGACCAAGAGACCCAGTACTTC.

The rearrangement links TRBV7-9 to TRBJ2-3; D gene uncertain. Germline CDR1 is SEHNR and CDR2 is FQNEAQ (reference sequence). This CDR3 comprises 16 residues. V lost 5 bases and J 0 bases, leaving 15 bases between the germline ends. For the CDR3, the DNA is TGTGCCAGCAGCCACACTTTAACCACCAGCACAGATACGCAGTATTTT. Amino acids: CASSHTLTTSTDTQYF.

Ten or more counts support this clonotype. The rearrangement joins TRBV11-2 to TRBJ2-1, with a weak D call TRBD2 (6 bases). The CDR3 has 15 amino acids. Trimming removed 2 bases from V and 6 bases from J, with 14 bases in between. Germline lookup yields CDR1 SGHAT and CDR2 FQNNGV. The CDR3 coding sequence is TGTGCCAGCAGCTTAAGGCCGGGAGTTGGCAATGAGCAGTTCTTC. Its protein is CASSLRPGVGNEQFF.

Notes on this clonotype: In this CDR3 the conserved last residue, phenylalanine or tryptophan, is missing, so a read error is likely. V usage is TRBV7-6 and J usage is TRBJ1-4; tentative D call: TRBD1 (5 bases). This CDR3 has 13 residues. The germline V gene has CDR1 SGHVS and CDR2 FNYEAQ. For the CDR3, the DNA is TGTGCCGGCAGCTTTGCCGATCCGGGGGAACTGTTTCTT. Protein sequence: CAGSFADPGELFL.

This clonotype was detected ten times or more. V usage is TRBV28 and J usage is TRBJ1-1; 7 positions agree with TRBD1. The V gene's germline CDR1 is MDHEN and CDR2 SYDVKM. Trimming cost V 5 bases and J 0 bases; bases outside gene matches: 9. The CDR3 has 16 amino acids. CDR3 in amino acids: CASSAGPGQLNTEAFF. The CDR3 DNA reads TGTGCCAGCAGTGCGGGGCCGGGACAGCTGAACACTGAAGCTTTCTTT.

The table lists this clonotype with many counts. The CDR3 DNA sequence: TGTGCCAGCACCCGACTAGCGGGGAACACCGGGGAGCTGTTTTTT. Its protein product is CASTRLAGNTGELFF. The genes are TRBV27 and TRBJ2-2, with 10 bases that match TRBD2. The V segment lost 7 bases and the J segment 1 base; nucleotides outside the gene matches: 3. This CDR3 spans 15 amino acids. The germline gives CDR1 MNHEY, CDR2 SMNVEV (reference sequence).

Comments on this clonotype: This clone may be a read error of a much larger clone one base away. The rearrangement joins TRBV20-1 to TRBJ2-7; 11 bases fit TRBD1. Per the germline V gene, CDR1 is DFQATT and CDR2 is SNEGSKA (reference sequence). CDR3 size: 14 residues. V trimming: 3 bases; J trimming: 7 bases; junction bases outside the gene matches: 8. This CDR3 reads CSASPDRGRGEQYF. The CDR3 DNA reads TGCAGTGCTAGCCCGGACAGGGGGCGGGGTGAGCAGTACTTC.

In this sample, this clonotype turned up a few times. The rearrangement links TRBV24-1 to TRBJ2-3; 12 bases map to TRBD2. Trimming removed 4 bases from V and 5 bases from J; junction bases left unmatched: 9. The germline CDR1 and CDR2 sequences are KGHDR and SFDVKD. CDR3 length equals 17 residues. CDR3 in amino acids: CATSDPTSGSLRDTQYF. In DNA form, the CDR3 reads TGTGCCACCAGTGACCCGACTAGCGGGAGCCTGCGAGATACGCAGTATTTT.

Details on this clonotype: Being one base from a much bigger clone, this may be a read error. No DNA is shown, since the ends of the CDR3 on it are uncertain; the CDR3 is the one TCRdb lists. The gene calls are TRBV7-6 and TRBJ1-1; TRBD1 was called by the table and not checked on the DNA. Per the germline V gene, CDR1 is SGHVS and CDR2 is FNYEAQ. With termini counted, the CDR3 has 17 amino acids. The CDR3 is CASSLWGTGTDNTEASF.

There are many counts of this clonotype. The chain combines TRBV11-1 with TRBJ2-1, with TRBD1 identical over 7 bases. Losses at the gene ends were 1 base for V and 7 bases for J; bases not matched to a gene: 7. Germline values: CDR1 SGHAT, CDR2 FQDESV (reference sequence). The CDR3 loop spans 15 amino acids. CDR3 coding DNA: TGTGCCAGCAGCTTAGAACCGGGACAGATGAATGAGCAGTTCTTC. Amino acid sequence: CASSLEPGQMNEQFF. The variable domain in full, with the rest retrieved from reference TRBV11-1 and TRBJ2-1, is EAEVAQSPRYKITEKSQAVAFWCDPISGHATLYWYRQILGQGPELLVQFQDESVVDDSQLPKDRFSAERLKGVDSTLKIQPAELGDSAMYLCASSLEPGQMNEQFFGPGTRLTVL.

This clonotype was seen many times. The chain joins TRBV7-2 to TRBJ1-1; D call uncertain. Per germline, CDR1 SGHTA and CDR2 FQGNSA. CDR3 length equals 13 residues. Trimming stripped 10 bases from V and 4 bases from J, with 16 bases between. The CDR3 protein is CATSDVRVTEAFF. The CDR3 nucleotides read TGTGCCACTTCAGATGTCCGGGTCACTGAAGCTTTCTTT.

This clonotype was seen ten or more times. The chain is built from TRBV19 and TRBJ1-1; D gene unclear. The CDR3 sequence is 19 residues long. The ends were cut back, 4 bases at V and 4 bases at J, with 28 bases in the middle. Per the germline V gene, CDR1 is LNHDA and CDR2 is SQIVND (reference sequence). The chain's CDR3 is CASSSPTFAPPVYRTEAFF. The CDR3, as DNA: TGTGCCAGTAGTAGCCCGACTTTTGCCCCCCCGGTTTACCGCACTGAAGCTTTCTTT.

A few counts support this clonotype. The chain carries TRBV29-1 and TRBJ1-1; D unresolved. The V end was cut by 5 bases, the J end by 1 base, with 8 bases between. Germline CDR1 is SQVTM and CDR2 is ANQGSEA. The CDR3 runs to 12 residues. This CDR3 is CSVSRANTEAFF. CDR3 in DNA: TGCAGCGTTTCGCGGGCGAACACTGAAGCTTTCTTT.

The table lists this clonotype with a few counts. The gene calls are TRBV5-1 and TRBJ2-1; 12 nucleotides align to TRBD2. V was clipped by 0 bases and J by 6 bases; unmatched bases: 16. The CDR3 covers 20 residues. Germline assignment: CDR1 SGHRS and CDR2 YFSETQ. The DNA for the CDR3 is TGCGCCAGCAGCTTGGGGGCACCGGGACTAGCGGGCACTACCGTCAATGAGCAGTTCTTC. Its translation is CASSLGAPGLAGTTVNEQFF.

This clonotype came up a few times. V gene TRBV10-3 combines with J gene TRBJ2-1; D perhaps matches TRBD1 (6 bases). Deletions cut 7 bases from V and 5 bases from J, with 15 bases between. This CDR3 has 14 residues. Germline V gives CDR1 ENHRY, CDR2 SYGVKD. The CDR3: CAINTRGDNNEQFF. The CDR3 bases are TGTGCCATCAATACCAGGGGAGATAACAATGAGCAGTTCTTC.

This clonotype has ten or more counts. CDR3 protein: CSASRSWGGVFLDVVAYGYTF. CDR3 sequence (DNA): TGCAGTGCTAGTCGGAGTTGGGGGGGCGTATTCTTAGACGTGGTGGCCTATGGCTACACCTTC. The chain employs TRBV20-1 and TRBJ1-2; a weak D match, TRBD1 (6 bases). V dropped 3 bases and J dropped 4 bases, with 36 bases sitting between them. The CDR3 is 21 residues long. Germline CDR1 is DFQATT and CDR2 is SNEGSKA (reference sequence).

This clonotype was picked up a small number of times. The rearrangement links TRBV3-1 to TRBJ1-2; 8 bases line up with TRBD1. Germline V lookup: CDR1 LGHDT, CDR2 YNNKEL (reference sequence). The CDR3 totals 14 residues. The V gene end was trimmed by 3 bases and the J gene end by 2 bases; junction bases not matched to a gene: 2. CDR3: CASSHPGGNYGYTF. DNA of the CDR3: TGTGCCAGCAGCCACCCAGGGGGCAACTATGGCTACACCTTC.

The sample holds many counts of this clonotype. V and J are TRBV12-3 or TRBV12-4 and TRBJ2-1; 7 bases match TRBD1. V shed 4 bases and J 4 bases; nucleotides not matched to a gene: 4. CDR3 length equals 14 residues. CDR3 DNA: TGTGCCAGCAGTTGGGACAGAATGTACAATGAGCAGTTCTTC. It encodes CASSWDRMYNEQFF.

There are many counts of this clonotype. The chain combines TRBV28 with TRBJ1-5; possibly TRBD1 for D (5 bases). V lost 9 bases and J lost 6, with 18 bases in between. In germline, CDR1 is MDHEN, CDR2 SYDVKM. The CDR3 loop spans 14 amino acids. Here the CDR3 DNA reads TGTGCCAGTCGATTTTCAGGGTCAGGTCAGCCCCAGCATTTT. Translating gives CASRFSGSGQPQHF. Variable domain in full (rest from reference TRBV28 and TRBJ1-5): DVKVTQSSRYLVKRTGEKVFLECVQDMDHENMFWYRQDPGLGLRLIYFSYDVKMKEKGDIPEGYSVSREKKERFSLILESASTNQTSMYLCASRFSGSGQPQHFGDGTRLSIL.

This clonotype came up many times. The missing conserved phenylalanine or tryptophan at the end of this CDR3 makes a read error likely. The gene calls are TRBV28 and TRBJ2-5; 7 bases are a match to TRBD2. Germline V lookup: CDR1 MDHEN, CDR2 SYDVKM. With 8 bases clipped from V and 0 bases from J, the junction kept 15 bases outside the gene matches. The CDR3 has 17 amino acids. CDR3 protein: CASHPLRSGKYQETQYL. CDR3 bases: TGTGCCAGCCACCCCCTTCGGAGCGGGAAATACCAAGAGACCCAGTACCTC.

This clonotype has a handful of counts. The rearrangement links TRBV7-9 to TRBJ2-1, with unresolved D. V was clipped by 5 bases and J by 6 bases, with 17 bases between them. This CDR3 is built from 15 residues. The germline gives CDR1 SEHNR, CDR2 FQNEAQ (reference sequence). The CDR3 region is CASSVHQPPTNEQFF. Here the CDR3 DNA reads TGTGCCAGCAGCGTCCACCAGCCCCCTACCAATGAGCAGTTCTTC.

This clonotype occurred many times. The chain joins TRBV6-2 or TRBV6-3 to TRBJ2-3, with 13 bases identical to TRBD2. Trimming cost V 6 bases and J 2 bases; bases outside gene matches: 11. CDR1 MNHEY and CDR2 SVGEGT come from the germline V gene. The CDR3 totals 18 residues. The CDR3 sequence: CASSPQPGLAGNTDTQYF. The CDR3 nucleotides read TGTGCCAGCAGCCCCCAGCCGGGACTAGCGGGGAACACAGATACGCAGTATTTT.

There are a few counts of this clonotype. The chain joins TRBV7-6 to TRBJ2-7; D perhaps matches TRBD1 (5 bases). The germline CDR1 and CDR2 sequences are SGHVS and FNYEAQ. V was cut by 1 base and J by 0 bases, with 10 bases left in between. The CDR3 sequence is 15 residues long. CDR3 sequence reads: CASSLGTSISYEQYF. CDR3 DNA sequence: TGTGCCAGCAGCTTAGGGACATCGATCTCCTACGAGCAGTACTTC.

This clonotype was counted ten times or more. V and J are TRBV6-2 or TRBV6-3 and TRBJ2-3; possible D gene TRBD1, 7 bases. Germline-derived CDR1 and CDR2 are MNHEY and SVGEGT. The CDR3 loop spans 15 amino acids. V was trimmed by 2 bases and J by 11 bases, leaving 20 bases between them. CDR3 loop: CASSYDRDVVRGQYF. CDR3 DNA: TGTGCCAGCAGTTACGACAGGGACGTCGTGCGGGGGCAGTATTTT.

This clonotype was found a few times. CDR3 amino acids: CASSPSAGTPSNLHF. CDR3 DNA: TGTGCCAGCAGCCCCTCCGCAGGTACCCCAAGTAATCTCCACTTT. The chain joins TRBV7-3 to TRBJ1-6; D call uncertain. The CDR3 spans 15 residues. V shed 5 bases and J shed 16 bases, with 24 bases lying between them. Germline CDR1 is SGHTA and CDR2 is FQGTGA.

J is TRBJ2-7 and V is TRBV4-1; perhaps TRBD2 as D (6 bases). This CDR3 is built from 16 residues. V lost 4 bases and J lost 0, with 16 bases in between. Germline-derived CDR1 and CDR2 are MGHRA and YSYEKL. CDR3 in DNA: TGCGCCAGCAGCCTCTCGGGGTGGGGGGACTCCTACGAGCAGTACTTC. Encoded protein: CASSLSGWGDSYEQYF.

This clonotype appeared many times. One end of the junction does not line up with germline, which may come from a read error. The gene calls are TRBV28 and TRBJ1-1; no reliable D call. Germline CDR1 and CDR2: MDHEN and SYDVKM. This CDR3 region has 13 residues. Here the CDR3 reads CAISSAPNTEAFF. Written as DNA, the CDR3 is TGTGCCATCAGTTCGGCACCGAACACTGAAGCTTTCTTT.

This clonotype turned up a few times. The CDR3 reads CATSDLPGGGYTF. The CDR3 DNA reads as TGTGCCACCAGTGATTTGCCAGGGGGTGGCTACACCTTC. The chain combines TRBV24-1 with TRBJ1-2, with TRBD1 matching over 7 bases. Trimming removed 0 bases from V and 7 bases from J; junction bases left unmatched: 1. Germline-derived CDR1 and CDR2 are KGHDR and SFDVKD. The CDR3 covers 13 residues.